This is a list of T cell receptor beta chains from one sample in a study of cytomegalovirus exposure and HLA in healthy donors. Data came from immunoSEQ multiplex PCR; TCRdb stores just in-frame clones and leaves some out. The repertoire has roughly 230,000 clones, about 93% of them found once; the top ten carry about 1.7%. The sample was PBMCs. All receptors come from a girl aged 2 to 10 in good health and CMV-seronegative. The conserved cysteine and the conserved F or W are not part of the CDR3 here. Fields, in order: CDR3 protein, V gene, J gene.

AWISGTGELF	TRBV30	TRBJ2-2
SANRGGPNTGELF	TRBV29-1	TRBJ2-2
ASSLDWGRHSGANVLT	TRBV5-1	TRBJ2-6
ASSLGLRQGAYNEQF	TRBV11-2	TRBJ2-1
ATSTAGTGNLHEQF	TRBV15	TRBJ2-1
SAPGQGAFT	TRBV20-1	TRBJ1-2
ASSYSSRGLTEAF	TRBV6-5	TRBJ1-1
AWSYSYDQPQH	TRBV30	TRBJ1-5
ASSRTVGNTIY	TRBV6-5	TRBJ1-3
AWSEGARRGVKQY	TRBV30	TRBJ2-3
ASSIGQSLQETQY	TRBV19	TRBJ2-5
ASTWDRRNTEAF	TRBV6-5	TRBJ1-1
ASSEWLAGAIEQF	TRBV10-1	TRBJ2-1
SSSLTRDRVHEQY	TRBV7-9	TRBJ2-7
ASSYIGGPQF	TRBV6-5	TRBJ2-1
ASSPTGATFYGYT	TRBV27	TRBJ1-2
ASSEWEDGYT	TRBV25-1	TRBJ1-2
ASSLLTRGLSGNTIY	TRBV7-8	TRBJ1-3
ASSYRPGTGSYEQY	TRBV6-5	TRBJ2-7
ASSVGQANSPLH	TRBV11-2	TRBJ1-6
ASSLESSYNSPLH	TRBV5-4	TRBJ1-6
ASSTEDPVRETQY	TRBV5-1	TRBJ2-5
SVEETGGLRRRVTDTQY	TRBV29-1	TRBJ2-3
ASSLIIGGGYGYT	TRBV28	TRBJ1-2
SVDGLGLVSNEQF	TRBV29-1	TRBJ2-1
SVEAPGDSPEAF	TRBV29-1	TRBJ1-1
ASSFGLTNNEQF	TRBV5-6	TRBJ2-1
ASSLESSNQPQH	TRBV5-1	TRBJ1-5
ASSLGGQSYEQY	TRBV5-1	TRBJ2-7
ASSGEREGPVNEQF	TRBV2	TRBJ2-1
ASSLAGINEKLF	TRBV5-4	TRBJ1-4
ASSSTGGPRNSPLH	TRBV5-1	TRBJ1-6
ASSLAGDRGLSYT	TRBV5-1	TRBJ1-2
ASDGGGGDTQY	TRBV5-1	TRBJ2-3